This entry concerns a single T cell receptor (beta chain). The same CDR3 can be traced to other DNA sequences in this sample. Between the trimmed V and J ends, which lost 4 bases and 5 bases, there was a span of 9 bases. Germline V gives CDR1 SQVTM, CDR2 ANQGSEA. The CDR3 length is 12 residues. PCR used 60 Vbeta primers and 13 Jbeta primers. Sequencing was performed with immunoSEQ multiplex PCR; in TCRdb, only in-frame clones are kept and a portion is missing. The table includes under 200,000 clones, around 80% detected once. The sample belongs to a study of cytomegalovirus exposure and HLA in healthy donors.

The J gene is TRBJ1-5, the V gene TRBV29-1; D may be TRBD1 (6 bases). This receptor was identified in a woman aged 50 to 60 in good health and CMV-seropositive. The sample taken for sequencing was PBMCs. The CDR3 sequence is CSVGGGDQPQHF. The CDR3 coding sequence is TGCAGCGTTGGAGGGGGAGATCAGCCCCAGCATTTT. Variable domain in full (rest from reference TRBV29-1 and TRBJ1-5): SAVISQKPSRDICQRGTSLTIQCQVDSQVTMMFWYRQQPGQSLTLIATANQGSEATYESGFVIDKFPISRPNLTFSTLTVSNMSPEDSSIYLCSVGGGDQPQHFGDGTRLSIL.